Presented here are 31 T cell receptor beta chains from one specimen sequenced in a study of T cell repertoires in ileal Crohn's disease. Clones were read by immunoSEQ multiplex PCR, and TCRdb kept only the in-frame ones, dropping some. The sample has some 15,000 clones; 65% to 80% are singletons. Sample time point: neoterminal ileum biopsy at postoperative endoscopy, about 6 months after surgery. Input material: ileal tissue. The source of these receptors is an adult with Crohn's disease.

For the CDR3, the DNA is TGTGCCAGCTCACCACAGGCCTACAGGGACTCCTACAATGAGCAGTTCTTC. Its translation is CASSPQAYRDSYNEQFF. This rearrangement joins TRBV18 to TRBJ2-1; D may be TRBD1 (6 bases). Looked up from germline, CDR1 is KGHSH and CDR2 is LQKENI. V shed 1 base and J shed 0 bases, with 13 bases lying between them. This CDR3 has 17 residues.

The chain couples TRBV7-9 to TRBJ2-3; TRBD1 agrees at 8 bases. Germline lookup yields CDR1 SEHNR and CDR2 FQNEAQ (reference sequence). The CDR3 length is 14 residues. With V trimmed by 3 bases and J by 3 bases, 2 bases remained unmatched. The CDR3 bases are TGTGCCAGCAGCTTCAGGGGGCAGACAGATACGCAGTATTTT. Protein: CASSFRGQTDTQYF. Filled out from reference TRBV7-9 and TRBJ2-3, the complete variable domain reads DTGVSQNPRHKITKRGQNVTFRCDPISEHNRLYWYRQTLGQGPEFLTYFQNEAQLEKSRLLSDRFSAERPKGSFSTLEIQRTEQGDSAMYLCASSFRGQTDTQYFGPGTRLTVL.

V gene TRBV2 combines with J gene TRBJ1-5, with TRBD1 as a possible D gene (5 bases). Trimming removed 6 bases at V and 6 bases at J, with 18 bases between. From germline, CDR1 is SNHLY and CDR2 FYNNEI. The CDR3 is made up of 15 amino acids. The CDR3 spells CASRELGGTGQPQHF. The CDR3 DNA is TGTGCCAGCAGAGAGTTGGGAGGGACCGGTCAGCCCCAGCATTTT.

DNA of the CDR3: TGTGCCAGCAGCTTGTCGGGGGCTGATAGGGAGCAGTACTTC. Its translation is CASSLSGADREQYF. The rearrangement joins TRBV5-6 to TRBJ2-7; the D gene could be TRBD1 or TRBD2 (6 bases each). Looked up from germline, CDR1 is SGHDT and CDR2 is YYEEEE. Trimming stripped 1 base from V and 7 bases from J, with 15 bases between. CDR3 length: 14 residues.

The chain is built from TRBV18 and TRBJ1-4, with 9 nucleotides matching TRBD1. V was pared by 5 bases and J by 2 bases, with 6 bases of the junction left unmatched. This CDR3 spans 16 amino acids. CDR1 KGHSH and CDR2 LQKENI come from the germline V gene. The CDR3 region has the DNA TGTGCCAGCTCATCGACAGGGGGGGAGACTAATGAAAAACTGTTTTTT. Protein: CASSSTGGETNEKLFF.

Only a few counts were recorded for this clone. The chain combines TRBV18 with TRBJ1-1, with no clear D. Germline V CDR1 and CDR2: KGHSH, LQKENI. The CDR3 runs 13 residues. V dropped 3 bases and J dropped 2 bases, with 7 bases sitting between them. The CDR3 spells CASSPGRNTEAFF. CDR3 nucleotides: TGTGCCAGCTCACCCGGGCGAAACACTGAAGCTTTCTTT.

J is TRBJ1-4 and V is TRBV28; 7 bases match TRBD1. V trimming: 6 bases; J trimming: 4 bases; junction bases outside the gene matches: 5. Germline CDR1 reads MDHEN; CDR2 reads SYDVKM. This CDR3 contains 14 residues. In DNA, the CDR3 is TGTGCCAGCAGACCGACAGGGATTAATGAAAAACTGTTTTTT. It specifies CASRPTGINEKLFF.

This chain connects TRBV6-7 to TRBJ2-7; 8 positions agree with TRBD2. TRBV6-7 is annotated as an ORF whose role is uncertain. The V gene end was trimmed by 0 bases and the J gene end by 4 bases; junction bases not matched to a gene: 8. The CDR3 has 16 amino acids. The CDR3 is CASSYSFSGERYEQYF. The CDR3 DNA sequence: TGTGCCAGCAGTTACTCCTTTAGCGGGGAGAGGTACGAGCAGTACTTC.

The J gene is TRBJ2-5, the V gene TRBV30; maybe TRBD2 (6 bases). The CDR3 runs 13 residues. V was shortened by 4 bases and J by 5 bases, with 14 bases between the two germline ends. Germline loops: CDR1 GTSNPN, CDR2 SVGIG (reference sequence). The CDR3 here is CAWTLGGPETQYF. CDR3 sequence (DNA): TGTGCCTGGACCTTGGGGGGACCGGAGACCCAGTACTTC.

This clone has only one observation. The V gene is TRBV5-5, the J gene TRBJ2-7; 11 positions match TRBD1. Germline values: CDR1 SGHKS, CDR2 YYEKEE (reference sequence). V trimming: 0 bases; J trimming: 5 bases; junction bases outside the gene matches: 4. CDR3 length equals 15 residues. The CDR3 coding sequence is TGTGCCAGCAGCTTGGCAGGGGACAGGGGGAACGAGCAGTACTTC. This gives the protein CASSLAGDRGNEQYF.

The CDR3 nucleotides read TGTGCCAGCAGCTTAACTAATACGGGGAAAGCTTTCTTT. It encodes CASSLTNTGKAFF. The V and J genes are TRBV7-2 and TRBJ1-1, with unresolved D. Germline CDR1 SGHTA, CDR2 FQGNSA. There are 13 residues in the CDR3. V lost 2 bases, J lost 9 bases, and 13 bases lay in between.

This chain links TRBV4-2 with TRBJ1-1, with D possibly being TRBD1 (6 bases). Trimming left V 4 bases short and J 5 bases short, with 14 bases between. The CDR3 totals 14 residues. The germline V gene encodes CDR1 LGHNA and CDR2 YNFKEQ. CDR3 region: CASSRNRERTEAFF. DNA of the CDR3: TGTGCCAGCAGCCGCAACAGGGAGAGGACTGAAGCTTTCTTT.

The chain couples TRBV19 to TRBJ1-2; no clear D gene. CDR3 length: 13 residues. Per the germline V gene, CDR1 is LNHDA and CDR2 is SQIVND (reference sequence). Trimming removed 5 bases at V and 2 bases at J, with 9 bases between. The DNA of the CDR3 is TGTGCCAGTAGTCCCCAGCTAAACTATGGCTACACCTTC. Translating it yields CASSPQLNYGYTF.

The chain is built from TRBV5-1 and TRBJ2-3; TRBD2 matches 14 bases. Germline CDR1 SGHRS, CDR2 YFSETQ. V lost 4 bases, J lost 4 bases, and 8 bases stayed unmatched. The CDR3 has 17 residues. CDR3 in DNA: TGCGCCAGCAGCACCGGGACTAGCGGGAGTCGGCCAGATACGCAGTATTTT. Encoded protein: CASSTGTSGSRPDTQYF.

CDR3 loop: CASSLDRITYEQYF. DNA of the CDR3: TGCGCCAGCAGCTTGGACAGAATTACCTACGAGCAGTACTTC. The chain has TRBV5-1 and TRBJ2-7; no clear D. V lost 0 bases and J 2 bases, leaving 9 bases between the germline ends. CDR3 length equals 14 residues. Per germline, CDR1 SGHRS and CDR2 YFSETQ.

The chain combines TRBV6-4 with TRBJ2-3; TRBD2 might be the D (6 bases). The CDR3 has 14 amino acids. Germline V CDR1 and CDR2: MRHNA, SNTAGT. Trimming removed 2 bases from V and 3 bases from J, with 9 bases in between. Here the CDR3 reads CASSDLGGTDTQYF. CDR3 sequence (DNA): TGTGCCAGCAGTGACCTTGGGGGGACAGATACGCAGTATTTT.

This chain connects TRBV6-6 to TRBJ2-7; tentatively, D is TRBD1 (6 bases). Trimming stripped 4 bases from V and 4 bases from J, with 14 bases between. CDR1 and CDR2 from the germline V gene are MNHNY and SVGAGI (reference sequence). The CDR3 length is 14 residues. CDR3 bases: TGTGCCAGCAGTTCCCCGGACAGCTATTACGAGCAGTACTTC. It translates to CASSSPDSYYEQYF.

This chain links TRBV9 with TRBJ1-2; TRBD1 matches 10 bases. In germline, CDR1 is SGDLS, CDR2 YYNGEE. Trimming cost V 0 bases and J 4 bases; bases outside gene matches: 15. The CDR3 runs 19 residues. The CDR3 nucleotides are TGTGCCAGCAGCGTAGGACGGTCGACAGGGGGCATGAAGGGCTATGGCTACACCTTC. It encodes CASSVGRSTGGMKGYGYTF. Full variable domain (missing parts from reference TRBV9 and TRBJ1-2): DSGVTQTPKHLITATGQRVTLRCSPRSGDLSVYWYQQSLDQGLQFLIQYYNGEERAKGNILERFSAQQFPDLHSELNLSSLELGDSALYFCASSVGRSTGGMKGYGYTFGSGTRLTVV.

The chain uses TRBV19 and TRBJ2-7; 9 bases fit TRBD1. Trimming removed 4 bases from V and 4 bases from J; junction bases left unmatched: 2. Germline V gene sequence: CDR1 LNHDA, CDR2 SQIVND (reference sequence). This CDR3 is 13 amino acids long. CDR3 coding DNA: TGTGCCAGTAGTAAGGGACAGGGATACGAGCAGTACTTC. The encoded protein is CASSKGQGYEQYF.

This clone has just a few counts. The CDR3 here is CASSRRALGLYEQYF. The CDR3 DNA follows: TGTGCCAGTAGTAGGCGAGCCCTCGGCCTTTACGAGCAGTACTTC. The chain joins TRBV19 to TRBJ2-7; D ambiguous. Looked up from germline, CDR1 is LNHDA and CDR2 is SQIVND (reference sequence). V gave up 4 bases and J gave up 4 bases, with 17 bases separating them. This CDR3 has 15 residues.

The chain employs TRBV9 and TRBJ1-6, with D hard to call. In germline, CDR1 is SGDLS, CDR2 YYNGEE. CDR3 length equals 14 residues. V gave up 0 bases and J gave up 10 bases, with 11 bases separating them. DNA of the CDR3: TGTGCCAGCAGCGTAGAGAGTTCTGGCTCACCCCTCCACTTT. As protein: CASSVESSGSPLHF. The full variable domain, completed using reference TRBV9 and TRBJ1-6, is DSGVTQTPKHLITATGQRVTLRCSPRSGDLSVYWYQQSLDQGLQFLIQYYNGEERAKGNILERFSAQQFPDLHSELNLSSLELGDSALYFCASSVESSGSPLHFGNGTRLTVT.

V usage is TRBV29-1 and J usage is TRBJ2-1; perhaps TRBD2 as D (6 bases). There are 13 residues in the CDR3. V lost 4 bases, J lost 7 bases, and 14 bases lay in between. Germline CDR1 SQVTM, CDR2 ANQGSEA. Here the CDR3 reads CSVGSGGGNEQFF. Written as DNA, the CDR3 is TGCAGCGTTGGCAGCGGTGGGGGGAATGAGCAGTTCTTC.

This clone was detected a few times. This chain uses TRBV4-1 with TRBJ2-1; no clear D gene. V was cut by 5 bases and J by 5 bases, with 10 bases left in between. The CDR3 loop spans 13 amino acids. Looked up from germline, CDR1 is MGHRA and CDR2 is YSYEKL. CDR3 residues: CASSLSGNNEQFF. For the CDR3, the DNA is TGCGCCAGCAGCTTGTCAGGTAACAATGAGCAGTTCTTC.

Only a few counts were recorded for this clone. The rearrangement joins TRBV27 to TRBJ1-4; D is uncertain. This CDR3 has 13 amino acids. In germline, CDR1 is MNHEY, CDR2 SMNVEV (reference sequence). The V gene lost 10 bases and the J gene lost 5 bases, with 14 bases spanning the gap. CDR3 in amino acids: CATPPGGNEKLFF. In DNA, the CDR3 is TGTGCCACCCCACCGGGAGGGAATGAAAAACTGTTTTTT.

CDR3 DNA: TGCGCCAGCAGCCCACTGGATGACTATGGCTACACCTTC. This encodes CASSPLDDYGYTF. This sequence joins TRBV4-1 and TRBJ1-2, with D hard to call. The CDR3 covers 13 residues. CDR1 is MGHRA, CDR2 YSYEKL, per germline. Trimming stripped 4 bases from V and 3 bases from J, with 9 bases between.

This chain links TRBV5-4 with TRBJ2-1, with 8 bases that match TRBD2. The CDR3 length is 16 residues. Germline V lookup: CDR1 SGHNT, CDR2 YYREEE (reference sequence). V gave up 0 bases and J gave up 5 bases; unmatched junction bases: 7. The CDR3 DNA sequence: TGTGCCAGCAGCTTGGCCTCGACTAGCGCTAACAATGAGCAGTTCTTC. Translation: CASSLASTSANNEQFF.

J is TRBJ2-7 and V is TRBV14, with TRBD2 identical over 8 bases. The CDR3 sequence is 13 residues long. Germline lookup yields CDR1 SGHDN and CDR2 FVKESK. The V and J ends lost 7 bases and 2 bases, in that order; junction bases with no gene match: 4. Here the CDR3 reads CASMAGGTYEQYF. CDR3 bases: TGTGCCAGCATGGCGGGAGGAACCTACGAGCAGTACTTC.

The chain joins TRBV2 to TRBJ2-1; a possible D gene is TRBD2 (6 bases). Between the trimmed V and J ends, which lost 6 bases and 0 bases, there was a span of 12 bases. The CDR3 runs to 15 residues. Germline V gene sequence: CDR1 SNHLY, CDR2 FYNNEI. CDR3 bases: TGTGCCAGCAGCTTTAGCGGCCCCTCCTACAATGAGCAGTTCTTC. Protein: CASSFSGPSYNEQFF.

This clone occurred once. The CDR3 coding sequence is TGCAGTGCTAGACTGCAGTATGGCTACACCTTC. It yields the protein CSARLQYGYTF. The chain has TRBV20-1 and TRBJ1-2; D is unresolved. Germline V CDR1 and CDR2: DFQATT, SNEGSKA (reference sequence). CDR3 length equals 11 residues. The V end lost 2 bases, the J end lost 5 bases, and 6 bases lay between the germline ends.

The V call is TRBV19, the J call TRBJ2-4; TRBD1 agrees at 7 bases. Germline V gene lookup returns CDR1 LNHDA and CDR2 SQIVND (reference sequence). The J segment lost 0 bases and the V segment lost 3 bases, leaving 2 bases of the junction unmatched. The CDR3 loop spans 15 amino acids. The CDR3 nucleotides are TGTGCCAGTAGTATCGACAGGGTAGCCAAAAACATTCAGTACTTC. Translation gives CASSIDRVAKNIQYF.

J is TRBJ1-2 and V is TRBV6-1, with unresolved D. In germline, CDR1 is MNHNS, CDR2 SASEGT. CDR3 length: 15 amino acids. Trimming took 0 bases from V and 8 from J, leaving 16 bases between them. CDR3 amino acids: CASSEARTTAGGYTF. CDR3 coding DNA: TGTGCCAGCAGTGAAGCGCGAACGACCGCGGGGGGCTACACCTTC.